Listed here are 15 T cell receptor beta chains from one sample, sequenced in a study of post-analysis software for immune sequencing data. No antigen has been identified for these receptors. Unique molecular identifiers were built into the TCR beta cDNA libraries. TCRdb fed the PCR reads into MiXCR, producing one record per CDR3 protein. The data show about 540,000 distinct CDR3 sequences, 34% seen once. Study results and limitations: Patients showed TRBV5-6, TRBV5-1 and TRBV20-1 among several TRBV segments more frequent than in controls.

What was sequenced was blood. The receptors derive from a girl aged 2-17 years with multiple sclerosis.

In its sample, this clonotype was seen many times. The chain combines TRBV3-1 with TRBJ1-2; D is ambiguous. The CDR3 consists of 13 residues. Trimming pared 7 bases from V and 4 bases from J, leaving 13 bases between. CDR1 is LGHDT and CDR2 is YNNKEL in the germline V gene (reference sequence). CDR3 amino acids: CASKLAAGYGYTF. The CDR3 DNA follows: TGTGCCAGCAAACTGGCCGCCGGCTATGGCTACACCTTC.

This clonotype has only a few counts. CDR3: CASSVATANEQFF. The CDR3 DNA sequence: TGTGCCAGCAGCGTAGCTACCGCTAATGAGCAGTTCTTC. This chain uses TRBV9 with TRBJ2-1; D unresolved. The CDR3 covers 13 residues. The germline V and J ends were trimmed by 0 bases and 7 bases, with 8 bases remaining between them. Germline values: CDR1 SGDLS, CDR2 YYNGEE. The entire variable domain, with the rest obtained from reference TRBV9 and TRBJ2-1, is as follows: DSGVTQTPKHLITATGQRVTLRCSPRSGDLSVYWYQQSLDQGLQFLIQYYNGEERAKGNILERFSAQQFPDLHSELNLSSLELGDSALYFCASSVATANEQFFGPGTRLTVL.

The genes are TRBV20-1 and TRBJ1-5, with unresolved D. Germline V gene data show CDR1 as DFQATT and CDR2 as SNEGSKA (reference sequence). This CDR3 region has 14 residues. V was cut by 5 bases and J by 0 bases, with 11 bases left in between. CDR3: CSASRTTSNQPQHF. CDR3 DNA sequence: TGCAGTGCTTCCCGGACCACTAGCAATCAGCCCCAGCATTTT.

This clonotype showed up just a few times. One end of the junction does not line up with germline, which may come from a read error. This chain links TRBV5-1 with TRBJ2-5; 9 bases map to TRBD2. The CDR3 spans 14 residues. Germline V gives CDR1 SGHRS, CDR2 YFSETQ. CDR3 coding DNA: TGTGCCAGCAGCTTAACTAGCGGGCAAGAGACCCAGTACTTC. Its translation is CASSLTSGQETQYF.

This clonotype was seen just once. V and J are TRBV2 and TRBJ2-1; TRBD2 agrees at 8 bases. Germline values: CDR1 SNHLY, CDR2 FYNNEI. Losses at the gene ends were 3 bases for V and 0 bases for J; bases not matched to a gene: 4. The CDR3 is 16 amino acids. DNA for the CDR3: TGTGCCAGCAGTGATTATCGGGGGGGCTCCTACAATGAGCAGTTCTTC. Translating it yields CASSDYRGGSYNEQFF.

V usage is TRBV3-1 and J usage is TRBJ2-5, with unresolved D. Looked up from germline, CDR1 is LGHDT and CDR2 is YNNKEL (reference sequence). This CDR3 comprises 13 residues. Trimming removed 4 bases from V and 3 bases from J, with 9 bases in between. CDR3 in amino acids: CASSPQVEETQYF. The CDR3 region has the DNA TGTGCCAGCAGCCCTCAGGTGGAAGAGACCCAGTACTTC.

V usage is TRBV29-1 and J usage is TRBJ2-1, with 8 bases that match TRBD1. With 0 bases clipped from V and 10 bases from J, the junction kept 2 bases outside the gene matches. Germline assignment: CDR1 SQVTM and CDR2 ANQGSEA. The CDR3 contains 12 residues. The CDR3 spells CSVEDRDREQFF. The CDR3 region has the DNA TGCAGCGTTGAAGACCGGGACAGGGAGCAGTTCTTC.

The rearrangement joins TRBV7-9 to TRBJ2-2; TRBD1 agrees at 8 bases. Germline lookup yields CDR1 SEHNR and CDR2 FQNEAQ (reference sequence). This CDR3 comprises 15 residues. V shed 4 bases and J 4 bases; nucleotides not matched to a gene: 5. As DNA, the CDR3 is TGTGCCAGCAGCTCCGGGACAGGCCGCACCGGGGAGCTGTTTTTT. The encoded protein is CASSSGTGRTGELFF.

The rearrangement uses TRBV12-3 or TRBV12-4 and TRBJ2-7; tentatively, D is TRBD1 (5 bases). The J call may be in error: the DNA end matches TRBJ2-5 better. The CDR3 contains 13 residues. CDR3 in amino acids: CASRMTVTKTQYF. The CDR3 DNA sequence: TGTGCCAGCAGGATGACAGTGACAAAGACCCAGTACTTC.

Of note for this clonotype: Relative to the germline gene, one junction end is altered; a read error may explain this. The J gene is TRBJ1-6, the V gene TRBV5-1, with 9 bases identical to TRBD1. The germline gives CDR1 SGHRS, CDR2 YFSETQ. The CDR3 runs 14 residues. The CDR3 DNA is TGCGCCAGCAGTACCGGGACAGGGACTTCACCCCCCCACTTT. Amino acids: CASSTGTGTSPPHF.

The V and J genes are TRBV20-1 and TRBJ1-4, with D possibly matching TRBD1 (5 bases). Trimming pared 1 base from V and 4 bases from J, leaving 7 bases between. This CDR3 region has 13 residues. CDR1 is DFQATT, CDR2 SNEGSKA, per germline (reference sequence). The CDR3 reads CSARGGGNEKLFF. The CDR3 DNA is TGCAGTGCTAGAGGGGGGGGTAATGAAAAACTGTTTTTT.

In this sample, this clonotype turned up a few times. J is TRBJ2-5 and V is TRBV14; a possible D gene is TRBD2 (5 bases). The V gene lost 0 bases and the J gene lost 3 bases, with 8 bases spanning the gap. The CDR3 has 14 residues. CDR1 SGHDN and CDR2 FVKESK come from the germline V gene. CDR3 DNA sequence: TGTGCCAGCAGCCAAGATGTGAGGGAAGAGACCCAGTACTTC. It is translated as CASSQDVREETQYF. Using reference TRBV14 and TRBJ2-5 for the parts outside the CDR3, the full variable domain is EAGVTQFPSHSVIEKGQTVTLRCDPISGHDNLYWYRRVMGKEIKFLLHFVKESKQDESGMPNNRFLAERTGGTYSTLKVQPAELEDSGVYFCASSQDVREETQYFGPGTRLLVL.

This clonotype came up many times. The gene calls are TRBV6-5 and TRBJ2-5, with D unresolved. CDR1 and CDR2 from the germline V gene are MNHEY and SVGAGI. The CDR3 consists of 11 residues. Trimming pared 6 bases from V and 5 bases from J, leaving 7 bases between. The CDR3 spells CASSSLETQYF. CDR3 in DNA: TGTGCCAGCAGCAGTCTTGAGACCCAGTACTTC.

In DNA, the CDR3 is TGTGCCAGCAGTCCCTCGATGAGGGAGGGGAATGAGCAGTTCTTC. Residues: CASSPSMREGNEQFF. The V gene is TRBV6-4, the J gene TRBJ2-1, with TRBD2 identical over 7 bases. After removal of 5 bases from V and 7 bases from J, the junction contained 11 bases not matched to a gene. From germline, CDR1 is MRHNA and CDR2 SNTAGT. The CDR3 is 15 residues long.

This rearrangement joins TRBV5-1 to TRBJ2-5; D is possibly TRBD1 (5 bases). CDR3 length: 15 residues. V lost 0 bases and J 3 bases, leaving 12 bases between the germline ends. Germline V gene lookup returns CDR1 SGHRS and CDR2 YFSETQ. The CDR3 DNA reads as TGCGCCAGCAGCTTGGAGGATCCAGGGAAAGAGACCCAGTACTTC. Its protein product is CASSLEDPGKETQYF.